This T cell receptor (beta chain) comes out of a study of shared clonotypes between healthy human individuals. Study results and caveats: When naive CD4 clonotypes were compared across a handful of donors, roughly 4.9% were shared.

This table comes from immunoSEQ multiplex PCR, and its TCRdb copy is limited to in-frame clones, with some not included. The sample yields 560,000 or so clones, about 96% seen once. The CDR3 length is 15 residues. Trimming shortened V by 5 bases and J by 3 bases, and 16 bases separated the two germline ends. Germline lookup yields CDR1 SGHNT and CDR2 YYREEE (reference sequence). As for this clone: Its target is unknown.

Terminally differentiated effector memory CD45RA+ cells were excluded by CCR7 positive selection of CD45RO-negative cells. Specimen: naive CD8+ T cells sorted from blood. This sequence joins TRBV5-4 and TRBJ2-3; TRBD2 is a possible D gene (6 bases). The receptor was isolated from a woman younger than 45 in good health. CDR3 amino acids: CASRGSGRETDTQYF. The CDR3 nucleotides read TGTGCCAGCAGGGGATCGGGGCGGGAAACAGATACGCAGTATTTT.